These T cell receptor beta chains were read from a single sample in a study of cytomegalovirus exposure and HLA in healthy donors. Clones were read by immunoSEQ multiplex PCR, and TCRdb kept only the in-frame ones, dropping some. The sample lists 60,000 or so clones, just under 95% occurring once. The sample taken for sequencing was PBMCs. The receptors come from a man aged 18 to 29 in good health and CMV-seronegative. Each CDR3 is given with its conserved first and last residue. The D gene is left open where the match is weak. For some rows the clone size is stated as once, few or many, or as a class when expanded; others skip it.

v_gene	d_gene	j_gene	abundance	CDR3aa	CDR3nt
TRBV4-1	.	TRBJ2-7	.	CASSQDVASSYEQYF	TGCGCCAGCAGCCAAGACGTCGCCAGCTCCTACGAGCAGTACTTC
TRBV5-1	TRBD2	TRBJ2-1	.	CASSLRREGELNEQFF	TGCGCCAGCAGCTTGAGGCGGGAGGGTGAGTTGAATGAGCAGTTCTTC
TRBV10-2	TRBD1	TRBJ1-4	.	CASRQQGANEKLFF	TGCGCCAGCAGACAACAGGGGGCTAATGAAAAACTGTTTTTT
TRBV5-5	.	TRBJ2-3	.	CASSLMEGSTDTQYF	TGTGCCAGCAGTTTGATGGAGGGGTCCACAGATACGCAGTATTTT
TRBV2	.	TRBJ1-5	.	CASSSPSTGSVQPQHF	TGTGCCAGCAGTTCCCCCTCAACAGGGAGCGTTCAGCCCCAGCATTTT
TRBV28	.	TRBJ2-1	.	CATVRLNEQFF	TGTGCCACCGTTAGACTGAATGAGCAGTTCTTC
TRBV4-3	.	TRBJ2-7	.	CASSQETGSPYEQYF	TGCGCCAGCAGCCAAGAAACCGGGAGCCCCTACGAGCAGTACTTC
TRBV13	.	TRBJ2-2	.	CASSLRQQGNTGELFF	TGTGCCAGCAGCTTACGGCAACAGGGGAACACCGGGGAGCTGTTTTTT
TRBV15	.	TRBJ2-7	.	CATSRDQIAYEQYF	TGTGCCACCAGCAGAGATCAAATAGCCTACGAGCAGTACTTC
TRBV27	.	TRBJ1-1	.	CASRGAGNTEAFF	TGTGCCAGCAGGGGGGCCGGGAACACTGAAGCTTTCTTT
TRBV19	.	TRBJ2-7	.	CASSRGQGPYEQYF	TGTGCCAGTAGTAGGGGGCAGGGTCCTTACGAGCAGTACTTC
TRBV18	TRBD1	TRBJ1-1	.	CASSDRDTEAFF	TGTGCCAGCTCCGACAGGGACACTGAAGCTTTCTTT
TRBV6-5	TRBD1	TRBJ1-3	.	CASRPQGESTIYF	TGTGCCAGCAGACCCCAGGGGGAGAGCACCATATATTTT
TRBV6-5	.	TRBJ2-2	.	CASSPYLNTGELFF	TGTGCCAGCAGTCCCTATCTGAACACCGGGGAGCTGTTTTTT
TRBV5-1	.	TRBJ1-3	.	CASSFGQGSGNTIYF	TGCGCCAGCAGCTTTGGGCAGGGCTCTGGAAACACCATATATTTT
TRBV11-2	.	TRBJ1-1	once	CASSLEFAGLNTEAFF	TGTGCCAGCAGCTTAGAGTTCGCAGGGTTGAACACTGAAGCTTTCTTT
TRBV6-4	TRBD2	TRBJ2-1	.	CASSGEPGLADYNEQFF	TGTGCCAGCAGTGGGGAACCGGGACTAGCGGACTACAATGAGCAGTTCTTC
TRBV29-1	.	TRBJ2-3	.	CSAMLGTDTQYF	TGCAGCGCTATGTTAGGCACAGATACGCAGTATTTT
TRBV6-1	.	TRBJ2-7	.	CASSDLQYEQYF	TGTGCCAGCAGTGACCTACAGTACGAGCAGTACTTC
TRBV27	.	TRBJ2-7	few	CASSLSAGNEQYF	TGTGCCAGCAGTTTATCCGCAGGGAACGAGCAGTACTTC
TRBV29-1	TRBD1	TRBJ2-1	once	CSVEGTGNGQFF	TGCAGCGTTGAAGGGACAGGGAATGGGCAGTTCTTC
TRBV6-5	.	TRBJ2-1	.	CASSKSGASYNEQFF	TGTGCCAGCAGTAAAAGCGGAGCCTCCTACAATGAGCAGTTCTTC
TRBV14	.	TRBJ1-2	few	CASRPTGGWNYGYTF	TGTGCCAGCAGACCCACTGGAGGATGGAACTATGGCTACACCTTC
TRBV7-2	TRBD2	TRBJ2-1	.	CASSLEAGEYNEQFF	TGTGCCAGCAGCTTAGAGGCGGGAGAGTACAATGAGCAGTTCTTC
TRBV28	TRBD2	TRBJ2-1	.	CASSFGGGNEQFF	TGTGCCAGCAGTTTTGGGGGGGGCAATGAGCAGTTCTTC
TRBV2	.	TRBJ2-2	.	CASISVRTTIPNTGELFF	TGTGCCAGCATCTCGGTCAGGACAACGATTCCGAACACCGGGGAGCTGTTTTTT
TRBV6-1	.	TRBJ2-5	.	CASSGSLETQYF	TGTGCCAGCAGCGGGAGCTTAGAGACCCAGTACTTC
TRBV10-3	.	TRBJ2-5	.	CAISAGIETQYF	TGTGCCATCAGTGCAGGGATAGAGACCCAGTACTTC
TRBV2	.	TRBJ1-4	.	CASSGDKNEKLFF	TGTGCCAGCAGTGGAGACAAGAATGAAAAACTGTTTTTT